The 9 T cell receptor beta chains below come from one sample, sequenced in a study of metastatic and nonmetastatic thyroid tumors. TCRdb re-called the PCR reads with MiXCR. The data contain around 23,000 clones, about 24% of them seen just once; the ten biggest clones take up 18%. Each patient came to thyroid surgery without any prior treatment (of any kind). The sample comprised blood. All receptors come from a male donor with papillary thyroid cancer or a benign thyroid nodule (not recorded which). Some clones in this sample may be carry-over from other donors' samples.

The chain has TRBV9 and TRBJ1-6; D unclear. The CDR3 extends over 15 amino acids. Trimming removed 4 bases at V and 12 bases at J, with 20 bases between. The V gene's germline CDR1 is SGDLS and CDR2 YYNGEE. CDR3 sequence reads: CASSPATANNRPLHF. CDR3 nucleotide sequence: TGTGCCAGCAGCCCGGCGACGGCAAATAATAGACCCCTCCACTTT.

This clone has a count of ten or more. The chain uses TRBV20-1 and TRBJ2-1; TRBD2 might be the D (6 bases). V dropped 6 bases and J dropped 4 bases, with 16 bases sitting between them. CDR1 is DFQATT and CDR2 is SNEGSKA in the germline V gene (reference sequence). The length of the CDR3 is 14 residues. The CDR3 loop is CSAGGGTYYNEQFF. The CDR3 DNA sequence: TGCAGTGCCGGTGGCGGGACTTATTACAATGAGCAGTTCTTC.

This clone was seen repeatedly, ten times or more. The rearrangement joins TRBV6-4 to TRBJ1-6; D gene ambiguous. This CDR3 contains 14 residues. The ends were cut back, 8 bases at V and 10 bases at J, with 18 bases in the middle. Germline V lookup: CDR1 MRHNA, CDR2 SNTAGT. The CDR3 here is CASSLGSAGSPLHF. The CDR3 DNA reads TGTGCCAGCTCCCTGGGTTCCGCGGGATCACCCCTCCACTTT.

V and J are TRBV6-5 and TRBJ1-1; a possible D gene is TRBD1 (5 bases). With 4 bases removed from V and 3 bases from J, the gap between germline ends came to 21 bases. The length of the CDR3 is 17 residues. Germline-derived CDR1 and CDR2 are MNHEY and SVGAGI. CDR3 in amino acids: CASSSELQGDEDTEAFF. Written as DNA, the CDR3 is TGTGCCAGCAGTTCAGAACTTCAGGGTGATGAGGACACTGAAGCTTTCTTT.

The chain uses TRBV5-1 and TRBJ2-7; D may be TRBD1 (5 bases). The CDR3 loop spans 14 amino acids. Germline V gene data show CDR1 as SGHRS and CDR2 as YFSETQ. V was clipped by 3 bases and J by 0 bases, with 10 bases between them. CDR3 sequence reads: CASSSSTDSYEQYF. In DNA, the CDR3 is TGCGCCAGCAGCTCATCGACAGACTCCTACGAGCAGTACTTC.

V gene TRBV3-1 combines with J gene TRBJ2-7, with a weak D call TRBD1 (6 bases). Trimming cost V 4 bases and J 3 bases, with 19 bases left between them. The CDR3 runs to 16 residues. Looked up from germline, CDR1 is LGHDT and CDR2 is YNNKEL (reference sequence). The CDR3: CASSLAPPEGGYEQYF. DNA for the CDR3: TGTGCCAGCAGCCTCGCTCCGCCGGAAGGGGGCTACGAGCAGTACTTC.

This clone was seen repeatedly, ten times or more. The chain uses TRBV5-1 and TRBJ2-1; TRBD2 aligns across 13 bases. Per germline, CDR1 SGHRS and CDR2 YFSETQ. The V segment lost 4 bases and the J segment 9 bases; nucleotides outside the gene matches: 4. The CDR3 runs 14 residues. The CDR3 coding sequence is TGCGCCAGCAGCCCGGGACTAGCGGGATCTGAGCAGTTCTTC. Translation gives CASSPGLAGSEQFF.

The rearrangement joins TRBV6-1 to TRBJ2-7; 8 bases line up with TRBD2. The CDR3 contains 15 residues. V gave up 6 bases and J gave up 1 base; unmatched junction bases: 8. Germline V lookup: CDR1 MNHNS, CDR2 SASEGT. CDR3 DNA: TGTGCCAGCAGCGATAGCGGGAAGTCTTCCTACGAGCAGTACTTC. Amino acids: CASSDSGKSSYEQYF.

This clone qualifies as medium-sized (0.01 to 0.1%). This chain uses TRBV20-1 with TRBJ2-1; no clear D. The CDR3 length is 14 residues. Germline V gene sequence: CDR1 DFQATT, CDR2 SNEGSKA (reference sequence). Trimming pared 2 bases from V and 8 bases from J, leaving 16 bases between. The CDR3 nucleotides read TGCAGTGCTAGAAACCCCCGGCCCCCCGATGAGCAGTTCTTC. Amino acids: CSARNPRPPDEQFF.